Below, 17 T cell receptor beta chains from the same sample are listed, as sequenced in a study of human T cells and chemical hapten exposure (dated by TCRdb to the early 2020s). To prepare the library, RACE was applied. The data were produced on a NextSeq 500. TCRdb took the public reads, trimmed them with fastp at Q25, ran MiXCR for clone calling and kept in-frame beta chains. Under each unique CDR3 protein, matching rows form one entry showing the most common genes and DNA. Here the sample has around 300,000 distinct CDR3 sequences; approximately 5% occur a single time. 7% to 10% of the sample is taken by the ten largest. The sample's time point label is to be understood as: pre-sensitization, week 0. Taken with the paper, the label for treatment or condition translates to: therapeutic diphenylcyclopropenone sensitization with weekly scalp DPC. Source: whole blood, taken in connection with sensitization to the hapten diphenylcyclopropenone (DPC). These receptors came from a woman younger than 30 with alopecia areata. Some clones in this sample may be carry-over from other donors' samples.

A few counts support this clonotype. The chain is built from TRBV6-2 or TRBV6-3 and TRBJ1-6; D is ambiguous. This CDR3 is 16 amino acids long. V lost 7 bases, J lost 8 bases, and 21 bases lay in between. Germline values: CDR1 MNHEY, CDR2 SVGEGT. For the CDR3, the DNA is TGTGCCAGCACCGACCTGGGTCGCCTCCAAGATTCACCCCTCCACTTT. Translation gives CASTDLGRLQDSPLHF.

This clonotype was seen ten or more times. The rearrangement uses TRBV12-3 or TRBV12-4 and TRBJ2-3; TRBD2 agrees at 16 bases. V lost 5 bases and J lost 4; bases outside the gene matches: 6. CDR3 length: 17 residues. CDR3 protein: CASSQGLAGGPSDTQYF. DNA of the CDR3: TGTGCCAGCAGTCAGGGACTAGCGGGGGGGCCGTCAGATACGCAGTATTTT.

V gene TRBV7-9 combines with J gene TRBJ2-3; tentative D call: TRBD1 (6 bases). CDR1 and CDR2 from the germline V gene are SEHNR and FQNEAQ (reference sequence). This CDR3 region has 14 residues. The V end lost 3 bases, the J end lost 3 bases, and 10 bases lay between the germline ends. The CDR3 DNA reads TGTGCCAGCAGCTTGTACAGGGATACAGATACGCAGTATTTT. Translating gives CASSLYRDTDTQYF.

J is TRBJ1-3 and V is TRBV7-2; D gene uncertain. Per the germline V gene, CDR1 is SGHTA and CDR2 is FQGNSA. The V end lost 5 bases, the J end lost 1 base, and 9 bases lay between the germline ends. The CDR3 extends over 14 amino acids. This CDR3 is CASSPDTSGNTIYF. CDR3 nucleotide sequence: TGTGCCAGCAGCCCAGACACGTCTGGAAACACCATATATTTT.

The V call is TRBV6-2 or TRBV6-3, the J call TRBJ2-1; D is perhaps TRBD1 (6 bases). The V and J ends lost 6 bases and 0 bases respectively, with 21 bases between them. CDR1 is MNHEY and CDR2 is SVGEGT in the germline V gene. The CDR3 extends over 18 amino acids. The CDR3 region is CASSRIFLTGLSYNEQFF. The CDR3 DNA sequence: TGTGCCAGCAGCCGGATATTCTTGACAGGCCTCTCCTACAATGAGCAGTTCTTC.

This clonotype was counted a few times. The chain carries TRBV12-3 or TRBV12-4 and TRBJ2-3; either TRBD1 or TRBD2 may supply D (5 bases each). The CDR3 is 14 amino acids. V was pared by 8 bases and J by 4 bases, with 16 bases between. CDR3 sequence: CASGRDRAADTQYF. The CDR3, as DNA: TGTGCCAGCGGCCGGGACCGAGCGGCAGATACGCAGTATTTT.

The chain employs TRBV12-5 and TRBJ1-3; D gene ambiguous. The CDR3 extends over 15 amino acids. Germline V gene sequence: CDR1 LGHNT, CDR2 FRNRAP. V dropped 1 base and J dropped 0 bases, with 7 bases sitting between them. For the CDR3, the DNA is TGTGCTAGTGGTTTGGACACGGGCTCTGGAAACACCATATATTTT. This gives the protein CASGLDTGSGNTIYF.

This clonotype showed up many times. This chain connects TRBV3-1 to TRBJ2-5; 11 positions agree with TRBD2. Germline loops: CDR1 LGHDT, CDR2 YNNKEL (reference sequence). J was trimmed by 5 bases and V by 6 bases; bases with no gene match: 5. The CDR3 runs to 14 residues. DNA for the CDR3: TGTGCCAGCAGACAACTAGCGGGGGTCGAGACCCAGTACTTC. It yields the protein CASRQLAGVETQYF.

V is TRBV6-2 or TRBV6-3 and J is TRBJ1-5; 9 nucleotides agree with TRBD1. J gave up 6 bases and V 5 bases, and 2 bases lay outside the gene matches. The germline gives CDR1 MNHEY, CDR2 SVGEGT. This CDR3 is built from 13 residues. The CDR3 nucleotides are TGTGCCAGCAGTGGGACAGGGTTTCAGCCCCAGCATTTT. Protein product: CASSGTGFQPQHF.

CDR3 sequence reads: CASSLALRDGQPQHF. The DNA for the CDR3 is TGTGCCAGCAGTTTAGCGCTCAGGGACGGGCAGCCCCAGCATTTT. This chain links TRBV12-3 or TRBV12-4 with TRBJ1-5; tentative D call: TRBD1 (5 bases). The CDR3 runs to 15 residues. The germline V and J ends were trimmed by 0 bases and 7 bases, with 13 bases remaining between them.

This clonotype was seen at least ten times. CDR3 in amino acids: CASSFGAGVGEQYF. The CDR3 coding sequence is TGTGCCAGCAGTTTTGGAGCGGGGGTAGGTGAGCAGTACTTC. V is TRBV12-3 or TRBV12-4 and J is TRBJ2-7; 8 bases are a match to TRBD2. The CDR3 contains 14 residues. Trimming at V came to 3 bases and at J to 7 bases, leaving 8 bases not matched to a gene.

This clonotype was recorded at least ten times. This chain connects TRBV18 to TRBJ2-7; 7 positions match TRBD1. The V and J ends lost 8 bases and 2 bases, in that order; junction bases with no gene match: 6. CDR3 size: 13 residues. Germline V gives CDR1 KGHSH, CDR2 LQKENI. As DNA, the CDR3 is TGTGCCAGCAGCCCGGGACAGACCTACGAGCAGTACTTC. Translation: CASSPGQTYEQYF. The entire variable domain, with the rest obtained from reference TRBV18 and TRBJ2-7, is as follows: NAGVMQNPRHLVRRRGQEARLRCSPMKGHSHVYWYRQLPEEGLKFMVYLQKENIIDESGMPKERFSAEFPKEGPSILRIQQVVRGDSAAYFCASSPGQTYEQYFGPGTRLTVT.

This sequence joins TRBV7-9 and TRBJ2-7; 8 nucleotides match TRBD1. Germline V CDR1 and CDR2: SEHNR, FQNEAQ (reference sequence). The CDR3 contains 17 residues. V lost 5 bases to trimming and J lost 5 bases; unmatched junction nucleotides: 17. The CDR3 DNA sequence: TGTGCCAGCAGCCCCAGAACCCGACAGGGGAAGACCCACGAGCAGTACTTC. Its protein product is CASSPRTRQGKTHEQYF.

This clonotype has a handful of counts. The gene calls are TRBV15 and TRBJ2-3, with 13 bases matching TRBD2. The CDR3 totals 18 residues. V gave up 8 bases and J gave up 1 base; unmatched junction bases: 12. The V gene's germline CDR1 is LNHNV and CDR2 YYDKDF (reference sequence). In DNA form, the CDR3 reads TGTGCCACCCAACCCCAGGGACTAGCGGGGATAGGCACAGATACGCAGTATTTT. This encodes CATQPQGLAGIGTDTQYF.

At least ten counts were recorded for this clonotype. This chain links TRBV6-2 or TRBV6-3 with TRBJ1-6; D remains ambiguous. Germline CDR1 MNHEY, CDR2 SVGEGT. This CDR3 is built from 15 residues. V dropped 2 bases and J dropped 7 bases, with 12 bases sitting between them. CDR3 nucleotides: TGTGCCAGCAGTTACGGCGCAGGAAAGAATTCACCCCTCCACTTT. Residues: CASSYGAGKNSPLHF.

The CDR3 region has the DNA TGTGCCATCAGTGATGGGCAGGGGCGCTCCTACGAGCAGTACTTC. Protein sequence: CAISDGQGRSYEQYF. The gene calls are TRBV10-3 and TRBJ2-7; D may be TRBD1 (6 bases). The ends were cut back, 3 bases at V and 0 bases at J, with 12 bases in the middle. The CDR3 extends over 15 amino acids. Germline-derived CDR1 and CDR2 are ENHRY and SYGVKD.

This clonotype was counted ten times or more. This chain joins TRBV5-1 and TRBJ2-1; 9 bases agree with TRBD2. The V segment lost 3 bases and the J segment 7 bases; nucleotides outside the gene matches: 11. The CDR3 is 16 residues long. Germline V gives CDR1 SGHRS, CDR2 YFSETQ. The CDR3 protein is CASSWSGGSVANEQFF. For the CDR3, the DNA is TGCGCCAGCAGCTGGAGCGGGGGGTCCGTTGCGAATGAGCAGTTCTTC.